Presented here are 17 T cell receptor beta chains from one specimen sequenced in a study of vaccination and CD4 T cells after COVID-19. TCRdb reprocessed the PCR reads via MiXCR and lists one record per CDR3 protein. The sample carries under 20,000 distinct CDR3 sequences, around two thirds recorded once. The sequences come from CD4+ T cells from blood, collected before SARS-CoV-2 vaccination. The receptors were sampled from a human donor who had recovered from COVID-19.

CDR3 residues: CASSRGGGVQETQYF. As DNA, the CDR3 is TGTGCCAGCAGCCGCGGTGGGGGTGTCCAAGAGACCCAGTACTTC. This rearrangement joins TRBV7-9 to TRBJ2-5; TRBD1 or TRBD2 may be the D gene (5 bases each). The CDR3 sequence is 15 residues long. V dropped 5 bases and J dropped 1 base, with 14 bases sitting between them. Looked up from germline, CDR1 is SEHNR and CDR2 is FQNEAQ (reference sequence).

This clonotype showed up just a few times. The J gene is TRBJ1-5, the V gene TRBV20-1; the match to TRBD1 covers 8 bases. Germline CDR1 DFQATT, CDR2 SNEGSKA (reference sequence). This CDR3 spans 15 amino acids. The junction had 14 bases not matched to a gene; V was cut back by 7 bases and J by 6 bases. CDR3 sequence reads: CSGATGAYAGQPQHF. The CDR3 region has the DNA TGCAGTGGAGCGACAGGGGCGTACGCCGGTCAGCCCCAGCATTTT.

V gene TRBV6-1 combines with J gene TRBJ2-3; possibly TRBD1 for D (6 bases). V lost 5 bases, J lost 6 bases, and 12 bases lay in between. Per the germline V gene, CDR1 is MNHNS and CDR2 is SASEGT. CDR3 length: 13 amino acids. CDR3 in DNA: TGTGCCAGCAGTCTTATCACAGGGGATACGCAGTATTTT. Translating it yields CASSLITGDTQYF.

The V gene is TRBV25-1, the J gene TRBJ2-3; TRBD2 agrees at 11 bases. V gave up 6 bases and J gave up 2 bases; unmatched junction bases: 13. Germline V CDR1 and CDR2: MGHDK, SYGVNS. The CDR3 extends over 18 amino acids. The CDR3 spells CASRGPLAGGDFTDTQYF. CDR3 DNA: TGTGCCAGCAGGGGACCTCTAGCGGGAGGAGACTTCACAGATACGCAGTATTTT.

V usage is TRBV7-6 and J usage is TRBJ2-3; 15 nucleotides align to TRBD2. Germline CDR1 is SGHVS and CDR2 is FNYEAQ. The trim removed 4 bases at V and 2 bases at J, leaving 4 bases unmatched. CDR3 size: 17 residues. CDR3 region: CASSSGLAGGYTDTQYF. The CDR3 DNA reads as TGTGCCAGCAGCTCGGGACTAGCGGGAGGCTACACAGATACGCAGTATTTT.

J is TRBJ2-5 and V is TRBV20-1; possibly TRBD2 for D (5 bases). Germline values: CDR1 DFQATT, CDR2 SNEGSKA (reference sequence). This CDR3 comprises 14 residues. V lost 0 bases and J 2 bases, leaving 10 bases between the germline ends. The CDR3 nucleotides read TGCAGTGCTAGAGACCCGAGAGGGCAAGAGACCCAGTACTTC. Translation gives CSARDPRGQETQYF.

The rearrangement uses TRBV24-1 and TRBJ2-5; perhaps D is TRBD1 or TRBD2 (5 bases each). Germline assignment: CDR1 KGHDR and CDR2 SFDVKD. With 3 bases removed from V and 5 bases from J, the gap between germline ends came to 15 bases. The CDR3 covers 15 residues. CDR3 nucleotides: TGTGCCACCAGTGATCCCGGGACCCCTGGGGAGACCCAGTACTTC. Its translation: CATSDPGTPGETQYF.

V is TRBV20-1 and J is TRBJ2-7; D is uncertain. The CDR3 runs 11 residues. Per the germline V gene, CDR1 is DFQATT and CDR2 is SNEGSKA (reference sequence). The V end lost 2 bases, the J end lost 3 bases, and 5 bases lay between the germline ends. The CDR3: CSARIDYEQYF. The DNA for the CDR3 is TGCAGTGCTAGAATCGACTACGAGCAGTACTTC.

CDR3 residues: CATRVGHTNTEAFF. The CDR3 DNA reads as TGTGCCACGAGAGTCGGGCATACGAACACTGAAGCTTTCTTT. The genes are TRBV27 and TRBJ1-1; D remains unclear. Looked up from germline, CDR1 is MNHEY and CDR2 is SMNVEV (reference sequence). V lost 10 bases and J lost 1, with 16 bases in between. CDR3 size: 14 residues.

This clonotype came up a few times. The chain links TRBV7-3 to TRBJ2-5; TRBD2 is a possible D gene (6 bases). Between the trimmed V and J ends, which lost 5 bases and 4 bases, there was a span of 17 bases. Looked up from germline, CDR1 is SGHTA and CDR2 is FQGTGA. The CDR3 runs 15 residues. Here the CDR3 reads CASSQAGSRRETQYF. In DNA form, the CDR3 reads TGTGCCAGCAGCCAGGCCGGGAGTAGACGAGAGACCCAGTACTTC.

The chain links TRBV11-2 to TRBJ2-7, with TRBD2 as a possible D gene (5 bases). This CDR3 is 15 amino acids long. The ends were cut back, 1 base at V and 2 bases at J, with 12 bases in the middle. Germline CDR1 and CDR2: SGHAT and FQNNGV. The CDR3 protein is CASSLGTQEAYEQYF. CDR3 DNA sequence: TGTGCCAGCAGCTTAGGAACCCAGGAGGCCTACGAGCAGTACTTC.

The chain carries TRBV19 and TRBJ2-1; the match to TRBD2 covers 10 bases. The V segment lost 3 bases and the J segment 2 bases; nucleotides outside the gene matches: 4. From germline, CDR1 is LNHDA and CDR2 SQIVND (reference sequence). The CDR3 runs to 16 residues. The CDR3 region is CASSIGSGRAYNEQFF. CDR3 DNA sequence: TGTGCCAGTAGTATTGGAAGCGGGAGGGCCTACAATGAGCAGTTCTTC.

The CDR3 loop is CASSLGLAGVGEQFF. The CDR3 DNA reads as TGTGCCAGCAGTTTAGGGCTAGCGGGAGTCGGTGAGCAGTTCTTC. The chain uses TRBV12-3 or TRBV12-4 and TRBJ2-1; 10 nucleotides line up with TRBD2. This CDR3 is 15 amino acids long. V shed 1 base and J 9 bases; nucleotides not matched to a gene: 6.

This clonotype was detected once. The V call is TRBV6-1, the J call TRBJ2-5, with D tentatively TRBD1 (6 bases). The germline V and J ends were trimmed by 0 bases and 2 bases, with 19 bases remaining between them. This CDR3 contains 18 residues. CDR1 and CDR2 (germline): MNHNS, SASEGT. This CDR3 is CASSEASWGLAEQETQYF. As DNA, the CDR3 is TGTGCCAGCAGTGAAGCCTCCTGGGGGCTCGCGGAACAAGAGACCCAGTACTTC.

This rearrangement joins TRBV12-5 to TRBJ2-3; no definite D call. Germline CDR1 and CDR2: LGHNT and FRNRAP. The ends were cut back, 5 bases at V and 1 base at J, with 7 bases in the middle. The CDR3 is 13 amino acids. The CDR3 coding sequence is TGTGCTAGTGGTAAAAGCGGCACAGATACGCAGTATTTT. It translates to CASGKSGTDTQYF.

This sequence joins TRBV7-2 and TRBJ2-5, with 8 bases aligning to TRBD2. The junction had 8 bases not matched to a gene; V was cut back by 5 bases and J by 6 bases. The CDR3 runs 14 residues. Germline CDR1 is SGHTA and CDR2 is FQGNSA. The CDR3 DNA reads TGTGCCAGCAGCCCGGGACTAGGATGGCAGACCCAGTACTTC. Translation: CASSPGLGWQTQYF. Together with reference TRBV7-2 and TRBJ2-5, the CDR3 gives the full variable domain: GAGVSQSPSNKVTEKGKDVELRCDPISGHTALYWYRQSLGQGLEFLIYFQGNSAPDKSGLPSDRFSAERTGGSVSTLTIQRTQQEDSAVYLCASSPGLGWQTQYFGPGTRLLVL.

The chain is built from TRBV20-1 and TRBJ2-7; no clear D gene. The V end was cut by 6 bases, the J end by 3 bases, with 15 bases between. The CDR3 runs 13 residues. Germline V CDR1 and CDR2: DFQATT, SNEGSKA (reference sequence). The CDR3 DNA sequence: TGCAGTGCGCACACATCTGACTTCTACGAGCAGTACTTC. Its protein is CSAHTSDFYEQYF.